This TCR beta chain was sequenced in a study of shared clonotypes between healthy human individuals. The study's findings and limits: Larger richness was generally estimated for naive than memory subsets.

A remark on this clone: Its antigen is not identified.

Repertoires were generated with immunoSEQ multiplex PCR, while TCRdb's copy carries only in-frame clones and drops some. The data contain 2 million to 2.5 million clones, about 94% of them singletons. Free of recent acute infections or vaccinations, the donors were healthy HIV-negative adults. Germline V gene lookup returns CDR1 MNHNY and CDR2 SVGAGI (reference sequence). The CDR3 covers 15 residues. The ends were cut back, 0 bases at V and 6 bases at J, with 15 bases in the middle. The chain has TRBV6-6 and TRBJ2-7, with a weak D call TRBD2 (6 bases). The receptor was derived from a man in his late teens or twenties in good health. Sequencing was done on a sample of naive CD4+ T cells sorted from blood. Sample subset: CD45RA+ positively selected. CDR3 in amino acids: CASSYSGAGLGEQYF. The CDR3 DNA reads TGTGCCAGCAGTTACTCTGGGGCGGGGCTAGGCGAGCAGTACTTC.